The next 7 T cell receptor beta chains were all read from a single sample in a study of blood T cell repertoires in COVID-19. Profiling relied on immunoSEQ multiplex PCR, and the TCRdb table lists in-frame clones only, not all of them. There are 28,000 or so clones in the sample; more than 65% occur only once, and about 32% lies in the top ten. Material for sequencing was peripheral blood. The origin of the receptors is a human donor in a cohort sampled during active COVID-19.

CDR3 amino acids: CASSSRGVAGGSTDTQYF. CDR3 sequence (DNA): TGTGCCAGCAGCTCCCGAGGAGTAGCGGGGGGGAGCACAGATACGCAGTATTTT. This rearrangement joins TRBV7-6 to TRBJ2-3, with TRBD2 identical over 11 bases. The CDR3 consists of 18 residues. Germline assignment: CDR1 SGHVS and CDR2 FNYEAQ. Germline trimming cut 4 bases from V and 0 bases from J; bases unmatched to any gene: 9.

This chain links TRBV19 with TRBJ1-5; 7 bases map to TRBD1. Trimming cost V 7 bases and J 7 bases; bases outside gene matches: 10. The CDR3 has 14 residues. The germline V gene has CDR1 LNHDA and CDR2 SQIVND (reference sequence). The CDR3 reads CASMRGQRGQPQHF. DNA of the CDR3: TGTGCCAGTATGAGGGGACAGAGGGGACAGCCCCAGCATTTT.

J is TRBJ2-7 and V is TRBV7-2, with 9 bases that match TRBD1. V trimming: 8 bases; J trimming: 7 bases; junction bases outside the gene matches: 9. Germline values: CDR1 SGHTA, CDR2 FQGNSA. The CDR3 sequence is 13 residues long. CDR3 sequence reads: CASGVQGALEQYF. The CDR3 nucleotides are TGTGCCAGCGGCGTACAGGGGGCGCTTGAGCAGTACTTC. Based on the CDR3 plus reference TRBV7-2 and TRBJ2-7, the full variable domain is GAGVSQSPSNKVTEKGKDVELRCDPISGHTALYWYRQSLGQGLEFLIYFQGNSAPDKSGLPSDRFSAERTGGSVSTLTIQRTQQEDSAVYLCASGVQGALEQYFGPGTRLTVT.

The chain employs TRBV5-6 and TRBJ1-1; the match to TRBD1 covers 7 bases. The CDR3 is 13 residues long. The junction had 5 bases not matched to a gene; V was cut back by 4 bases and J by 5 bases. Germline CDR1 reads SGHDT; CDR2 reads YYEEEE. The CDR3 DNA is TGTGCCAGCAGCCTACAGGGGTGGACTGAAGCTTTCTTT. Residues: CASSLQGWTEAFF.

The rearrangement uses TRBV24-1 and TRBJ1-2, with 8 bases identical to TRBD1. V was clipped by 6 bases and J by 5 bases; unmatched bases: 4. Germline CDR1 and CDR2: KGHDR and SFDVKD. This CDR3 is built from 13 residues. CDR3: CATSSRQGYGYTF. CDR3 in DNA: TGTGCCACCAGTTCACGACAGGGGTATGGCTACACCTTC.

The genes are TRBV6-6 and TRBJ2-7; 7 bases match TRBD1. V was clipped by 4 bases and J by 12 bases; unmatched bases: 6. Germline CDR1 is MNHNY and CDR2 is SVGAGI (reference sequence). CDR3 length: 11 amino acids. CDR3 in DNA: TGTGCCAGCAGTTTTGGGACAGAACCGTACTTC. Protein product: CASSFGTEPYF.

The V call is TRBV19, the J call TRBJ1-5, with 8 positions matching TRBD1. Unmatched junction bases numbered 15, after V lost 2 bases and J lost 9 bases. The CDR3 is 17 amino acids. Germline-derived CDR1 and CDR2 are LNHDA and SQIVND (reference sequence). CDR3 in amino acids: CASSILPGAGGGGPQHF. The DNA for the CDR3 is TGTGCCAGTAGTATACTACCCGGGGCAGGGGGCGGAGGGCCCCAGCATTTT.